This T cell receptor beta chain was identified during a study of CD8+ T cells in alopecia areata. As for the study in general: Oral tofacitinib, 5 to 10 mg twice daily, was given in an open-label trial.

A note on this clone: Other DNA sequences from this sample encode an identical CDR3 as well.

Peripheral blood, together with lesional scalp punch biopsies, was collected from alopecia areata patients. Trimming pared 4 bases from V and 3 bases from J, leaving 7 bases between. This CDR3 has 11 amino acids. CDR1 and CDR2 from the germline V gene are SQVTM and ANQGSEA. TCR sequencing used cDNA made by reverse transcription of extracted RNA. Produced via immunoSEQ multiplex PCR; TCRdb's table is partial and in-frame only. The sample lists about 180,000 clones; 50% to 70% were seen once. The sample in question was CD4+ T cells sorted from blood, obtained at week 0. The clonotype comes from a human donor with alopecia areata. The V gene is TRBV29-1, the J gene TRBJ2-7; D remains unclear. The CDR3 nucleotides read TGCAGCGTTGGGTCCAGCTACGAGCAGTACTTC. Translation: CSVGSSYEQYF.